Detailed here is one TCR beta chain. In the original analysis: Because ImmunoSEQ provided only junction sequences with no quality scores, the filtering differed. Generated by immunoSEQ multiplex PCR, the TCRdb table keeps only in-frame clones and is missing some. V and J calls and clone size are those listed in that table; D and trimming were worked out from the DNA. Found here are around 2,000,000 clones, 85% to 95% of them singletons; the top ten hold more than 0.1%. The data are from a study of shared clonotypes between healthy human individuals. CDR1 is SGHTS, CDR2 YDEGEE, per germline. CDR3 length: 15 amino acids. J was trimmed by 0 bases and V by 2 bases; bases with no gene match: 4. The authors divided CD4+ cells into CD45RA+ naive and CD45RA-negative memory subsets.

The sequenced sample was naive CD4+ T cells sorted from blood. Subset reported: CD45RA+ positively selected. This rearrangement joins TRBV5-8 to TRBJ2-7, with 8 bases aligning to TRBD1. This receptor was obtained from a man between 18 and 35 years old in good health. The CDR3 loop reads CASSLRTGRSYEQYF. CDR3 sequence (DNA): TGTGCCAGCAGCTTACGGACAGGGCGCTCCTACGAGCAGTACTTC.